The 18 T cell receptor beta chains below all came from one sample that was sequenced in a study of blood T cell repertoires in COVID-19. Only in-frame clones appear in the TCRdb table, and some are missing; sequencing was by immunoSEQ multiplex PCR. The sample carries over 300,000 clones, roughly 90% recorded once. Sequenced: peripheral blood. Source of these receptors: a man aged 18 to 30 who had recovered from COVID-19.

The chain has TRBV19 and TRBJ2-7, with 8 bases matching TRBD2. Germline V gene sequence: CDR1 LNHDA, CDR2 SQIVND (reference sequence). V lost 3 bases and J lost 0; bases outside the gene matches: 1. The length of the CDR3 is 14 residues. CDR3 nucleotides: TGTGCCAGTAGTATTGCGGGGGGCTCCTACGAGCAGTACTTC. Protein sequence: CASSIAGGSYEQYF.

The chain joins TRBV4-2 to TRBJ2-1, with 10 bases matching TRBD2. Germline-derived CDR1 and CDR2 are LGHNA and YNFKEQ. Germline trimming cut 1 base from V and 4 bases from J; bases unmatched to any gene: 4. This CDR3 has 16 amino acids. The CDR3 coding sequence is TGTGCCAGCAGCCAAGGGAGCGGGGGGGTGTACAATGAGCAGTTCTTC. It translates to CASSQGSGGVYNEQFF.

The V call is TRBV12-3 or TRBV12-4, the J call TRBJ1-1; possible D gene TRBD1, 5 bases. The CDR3 spans 13 residues. V dropped 7 bases and J dropped 3 bases, with 12 bases sitting between them. CDR3 sequence: CASKLQVDTEAFF. DNA of the CDR3: TGTGCCAGCAAGCTACAGGTGGACACTGAAGCTTTCTTT.

This rearrangement joins TRBV19 to TRBJ1-2; possible D gene TRBD1, 5 bases. The CDR3 is 15 residues long. V gave up 7 bases and J gave up 8 bases, with 23 bases separating them. The germline V gene has CDR1 LNHDA and CDR2 SQIVND (reference sequence). CDR3 protein: CASNALEGKVEGYTF. CDR3 in DNA: TGTGCCAGTAATGCCTTGGAGGGGAAGGTAGAAGGCTACACCTTC.

The rearrangement uses TRBV29-1 and TRBJ2-3; maybe TRBD1 (5 bases). V lost 2 bases, J lost 4 bases, and 10 bases lay in between. CDR1 SQVTM and CDR2 ANQGSEA come from the germline V gene. The CDR3 spans 13 residues. In DNA, the CDR3 is TGCAGCGTTGAAACGGCAGGGTCAGATACGCAGTATTTT. It yields the protein CSVETAGSDTQYF.

The rearrangement links TRBV7-2 to TRBJ1-6; TRBD1 agrees at 9 bases. Trimming cost V 5 bases and J 8 bases; bases outside gene matches: 10. Germline values: CDR1 SGHTA, CDR2 FQGNSA. This CDR3 is built from 16 residues. CDR3 DNA: TGTGCCAGCAGCCATCTGACAGGGGGTAGGGATTCACCCCTCCACTTT. This translates into CASSHLTGGRDSPLHF.

This rearrangement joins TRBV6-5 to TRBJ2-2, with D unresolved. V was pared by 7 bases and J by 3 bases, with 9 bases between. Looked up from germline, CDR1 is MNHEY and CDR2 is SVGAGI. The CDR3 loop spans 13 amino acids. The DNA of the CDR3 is TGTGCCAGCACCCCACGGTACACCGGGGAGCTGTTTTTT. Amino acid sequence: CASTPRYTGELFF.

The chain has TRBV5-6 and TRBJ2-2; TRBD2 is a possible D gene (5 bases). The V end was cut by 1 base, the J end by 4 bases, with 20 bases between. The CDR3 totals 18 residues. Germline-derived CDR1 and CDR2 are SGHDT and YYEEEE. CDR3 protein: CASSLQDLASPGTGELFF. The CDR3 DNA reads as TGTGCCAGCAGCTTGCAGGATCTAGCCTCCCCGGGCACCGGGGAGCTGTTTTTT.

The chain combines TRBV10-2 with TRBJ2-1, with D maybe TRBD1 (6 bases). CDR1 is WSHSY, CDR2 SAAADI, per germline. V was shortened by 4 bases and J by 7 bases, with 8 bases between the two germline ends. The CDR3 runs 12 residues. The CDR3 spells CASSAQGNEQFF. The CDR3 DNA sequence: TGCGCCAGCAGTGCACAGGGAAATGAGCAGTTCTTC.

V gene TRBV4-1 combines with J gene TRBJ2-1, with 11 bases that match TRBD2. The CDR3 covers 16 residues. Germline CDR1 MGHRA, CDR2 YSYEKL. J gave up 4 bases and V 4 bases, and 6 bases lay outside the gene matches. In DNA form, the CDR3 reads TGCGCCAGCAGCCGCCCGGGACTAGCGGATTACAATGAGCAGTTCTTC. Translation: CASSRPGLADYNEQFF.

This clone was counted between two and nine times. The chain carries TRBV19 and TRBJ2-1; 7 bases align to TRBD2. Germline V CDR1 and CDR2: LNHDA, SQIVND (reference sequence). V lost 1 base to trimming and J lost 4 bases; unmatched junction nucleotides: 7. The CDR3 has 16 amino acids. The CDR3 sequence is CASSIGERGYYNEQFF. As DNA, the CDR3 is TGTGCCAGTAGTATAGGGGAGCGGGGCTATTACAATGAGCAGTTCTTC. The variable domain in full, completed from reference TRBV19 and TRBJ2-1, reads DGGITQSPKYLFRKEGQNVTLSCEQNLNHDAMYWYRQDPGQGLRLIYYSQIVNDFQKGDIAEGYSVSREKKESFPLTVTSAQKNPTAFYLCASSIGERGYYNEQFFGPGTRLTVL.

The V call is TRBV2, the J call TRBJ1-5; D remains ambiguous. Trimming took off 6 bases at V and 7 bases at J, with 19 bases between the two ends. This CDR3 spans 15 amino acids. Germline-derived CDR1 and CDR2 are SNHLY and FYNNEI. CDR3 in amino acids: CASSALGSSGQPQHF. Written as DNA, the CDR3 is TGTGCCAGCAGCGCTCTGGGGAGTTCGGGGCAGCCCCAGCATTTT.

J is TRBJ1-2 and V is TRBV7-9; 7 nucleotides line up with TRBD1. Germline CDR1 is SEHNR and CDR2 is FQNEAQ (reference sequence). The CDR3 covers 18 residues. After removal of 3 bases from V and 5 bases from J, the junction contained 18 bases not matched to a gene. The CDR3 DNA sequence: TGTGCCAGCAGCTTCAGAGGTAAAGGGGACAGTCCGAGTTATGGCTACACCTTC. Amino acid sequence: CASSFRGKGDSPSYGYTF.

This sequence joins TRBV7-9 and TRBJ2-3; TRBD1 aligns across 10 bases. Germline CDR1 and CDR2: SEHNR and FQNEAQ (reference sequence). The CDR3 contains 16 residues. V lost 4 bases and J lost 2; bases outside the gene matches: 6. The CDR3 loop reads CASSSMGTGATDTQYF. In DNA, the CDR3 is TGTGCCAGCAGCTCCATGGGGACAGGGGCCACAGATACGCAGTATTTT.

The chain recombines TRBV4-3 with TRBJ1-2; no clear D gene. Trimming pared 0 bases from V and 4 bases from J, leaving 12 bases between. CDR3 size: 15 residues. Germline V gene data show CDR1 as LGHNA and CDR2 as YSLEER. The chain's CDR3 is CASSQDSARGYGYTF. The CDR3 DNA is TGCGCCAGCAGCCAAGATTCCGCTCGAGGCTATGGCTACACCTTC.

The chain has TRBV6-2 or TRBV6-3 and TRBJ1-1; a weak D match, TRBD1 (5 bases). The CDR3 totals 17 residues. Trimming took 5 bases from V and 2 from J, leaving 21 bases between them. Germline CDR1 reads MNHEY; CDR2 reads SVGEGT. CDR3 bases: TGTGCCAGCAGTCAATTTTCGGGGGTTACGCGTAACACTGAAGCTTTCTTT. Its translation: CASSQFSGVTRNTEAFF.

This clone has a single count. CDR3 amino acids: CAKGRPPRRTDTQYF. CDR3 bases: TGTGCCAAAGGGAGACCCCCTCGCCGCACAGATACGCAGTATTTT. This chain uses TRBV27 with TRBJ2-3; maybe TRBD2 (5 bases). Germline loops: CDR1 MNHEY, CDR2 SMNVEV (reference sequence). CDR3 length equals 15 residues. V was trimmed by 10 bases and J by 1 base, leaving 18 bases between them.

The rearrangement uses TRBV25-1 and TRBJ1-1, with a weak D call TRBD1 (6 bases). The CDR3 covers 14 residues. Trimming took 6 bases from V and 0 from J, leaving 11 bases between them. Germline lookup yields CDR1 MGHDK and CDR2 SYGVNS. The CDR3 DNA reads TGTGCCAGCAGGCCGGGACATCTGAACACTGAAGCTTTCTTT. Protein sequence: CASRPGHLNTEAFF.